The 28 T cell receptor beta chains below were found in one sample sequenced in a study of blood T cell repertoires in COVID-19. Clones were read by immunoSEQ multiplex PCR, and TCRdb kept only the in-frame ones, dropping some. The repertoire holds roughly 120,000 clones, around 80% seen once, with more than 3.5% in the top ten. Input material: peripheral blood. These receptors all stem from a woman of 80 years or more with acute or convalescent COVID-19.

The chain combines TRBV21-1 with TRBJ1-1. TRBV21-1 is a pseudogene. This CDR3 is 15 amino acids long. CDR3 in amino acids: CASSKVDRKETEAFF. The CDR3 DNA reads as TGTGCCAGCAGCAAAGTTGATAGGAAGGAGACTGAAGCTTTCTTT.

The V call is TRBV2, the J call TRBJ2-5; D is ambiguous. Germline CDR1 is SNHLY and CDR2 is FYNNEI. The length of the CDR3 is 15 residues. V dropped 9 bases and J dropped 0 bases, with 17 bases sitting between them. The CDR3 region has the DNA TGTGCCAGTCAGATGGGCAGATCGTACCAAGAGACCCAGTACTTC. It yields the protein CASQMGRSYQETQYF.

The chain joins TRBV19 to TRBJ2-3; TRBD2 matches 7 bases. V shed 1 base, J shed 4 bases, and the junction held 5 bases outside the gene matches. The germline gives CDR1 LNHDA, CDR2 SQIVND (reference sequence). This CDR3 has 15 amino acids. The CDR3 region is CASSIGTSFADTQYF. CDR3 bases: TGTGCCAGTAGTATAGGGACTAGTTTCGCAGATACGCAGTATTTT. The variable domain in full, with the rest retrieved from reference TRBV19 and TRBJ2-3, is DGGITQSPKYLFRKEGQNVTLSCEQNLNHDAMYWYRQDPGQGLRLIYYSQIVNDFQKGDIAEGYSVSREKKESFPLTVTSAQKNPTAFYLCASSIGTSFADTQYFGPGTRLTVL.

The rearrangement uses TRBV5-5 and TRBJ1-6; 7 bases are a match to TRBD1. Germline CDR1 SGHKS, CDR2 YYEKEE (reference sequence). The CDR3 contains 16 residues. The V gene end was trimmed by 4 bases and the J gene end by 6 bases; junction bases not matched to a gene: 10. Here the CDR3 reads CASSQTGLLSNSPLHF. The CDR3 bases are TGTGCCAGCAGCCAGACAGGGCTCCTTAGTAATTCACCCCTCCACTTT.

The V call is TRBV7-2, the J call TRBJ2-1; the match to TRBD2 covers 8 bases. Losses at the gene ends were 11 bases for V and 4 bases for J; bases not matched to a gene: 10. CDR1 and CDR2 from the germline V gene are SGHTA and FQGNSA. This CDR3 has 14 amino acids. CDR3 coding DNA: TGTGCCGGATCGACGGGAGGGCCGTACAATGAGCAGTTCTTC. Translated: CAGSTGGPYNEQFF.

The CDR3 region is CASSGTESYEQYF. The CDR3 nucleotides read TGCGCCAGCTCCGGGACAGAGTCCTACGAGCAGTACTTC. The J gene is TRBJ2-7, the V gene TRBV5-1, with 7 bases identical to TRBD1. V shed 7 bases, J shed 1 base, and the junction held 5 bases outside the gene matches. Looked up from germline, CDR1 is SGHRS and CDR2 is YFSETQ. CDR3 size: 13 residues.

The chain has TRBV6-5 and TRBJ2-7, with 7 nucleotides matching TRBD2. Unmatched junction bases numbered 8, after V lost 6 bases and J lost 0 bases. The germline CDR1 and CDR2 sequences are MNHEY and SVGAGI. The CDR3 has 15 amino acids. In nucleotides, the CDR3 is TGTGCCAGCAGCCGAAGCGGGACCAGCTCCTACGAGCAGTACTTC. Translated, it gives CASSRSGTSSYEQYF.

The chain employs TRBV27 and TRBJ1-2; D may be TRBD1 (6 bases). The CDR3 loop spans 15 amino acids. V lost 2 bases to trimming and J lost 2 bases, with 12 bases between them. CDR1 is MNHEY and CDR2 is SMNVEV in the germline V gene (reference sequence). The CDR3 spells CASSLRGTLNYGYTF. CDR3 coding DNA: TGTGCCAGCAGTTTAAGGGGGACCCTCAACTATGGCTACACCTTC.

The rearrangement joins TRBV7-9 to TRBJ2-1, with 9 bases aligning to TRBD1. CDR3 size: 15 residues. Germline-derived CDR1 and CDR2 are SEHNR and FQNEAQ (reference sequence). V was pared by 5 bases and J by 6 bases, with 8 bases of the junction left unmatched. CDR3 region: CASSPGTGYINEQFF. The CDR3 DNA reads TGTGCCAGCAGCCCCGGGACAGGGTACATCAATGAGCAGTTCTTC.

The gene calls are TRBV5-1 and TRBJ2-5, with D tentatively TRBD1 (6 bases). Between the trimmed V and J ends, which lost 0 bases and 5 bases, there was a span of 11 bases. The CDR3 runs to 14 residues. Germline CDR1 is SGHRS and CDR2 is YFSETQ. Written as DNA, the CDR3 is TGCGCCAGCAGCTTGGTTGGGGGCCGGGAGACCCAGTACTTC. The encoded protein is CASSLVGGRETQYF.

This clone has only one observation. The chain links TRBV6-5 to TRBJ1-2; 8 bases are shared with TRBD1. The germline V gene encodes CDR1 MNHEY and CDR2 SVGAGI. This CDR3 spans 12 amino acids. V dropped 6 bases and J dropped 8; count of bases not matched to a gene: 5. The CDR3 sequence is CASRQGADGYTF. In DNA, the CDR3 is TGTGCCAGCAGGCAGGGGGCTGACGGCTACACCTTC.

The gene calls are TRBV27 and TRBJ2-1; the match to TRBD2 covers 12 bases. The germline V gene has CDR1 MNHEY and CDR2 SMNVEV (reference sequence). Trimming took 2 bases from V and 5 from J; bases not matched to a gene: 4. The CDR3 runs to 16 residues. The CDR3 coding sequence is TGTGCCAGCAGTTTACCCGGACTAGCGGGGAACAATGAGCAGTTCTTC. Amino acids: CASSLPGLAGNNEQFF.

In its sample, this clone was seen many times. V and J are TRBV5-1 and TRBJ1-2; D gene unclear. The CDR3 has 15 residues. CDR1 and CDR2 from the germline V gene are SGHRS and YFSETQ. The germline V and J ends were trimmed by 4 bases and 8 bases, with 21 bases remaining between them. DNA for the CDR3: TGCGCCAGCAGCCTCCAACTTAACTCTCCTCGGGGCTACACCTTC. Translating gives CASSLQLNSPRGYTF.

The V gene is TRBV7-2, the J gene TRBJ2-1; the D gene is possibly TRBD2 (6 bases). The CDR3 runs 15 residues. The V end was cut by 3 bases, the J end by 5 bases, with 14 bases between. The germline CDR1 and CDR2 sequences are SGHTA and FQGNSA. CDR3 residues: CASSFSRGIHNEQFF. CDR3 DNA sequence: TGTGCCAGCAGCTTTTCCCGCGGGATTCACAATGAGCAGTTCTTC.

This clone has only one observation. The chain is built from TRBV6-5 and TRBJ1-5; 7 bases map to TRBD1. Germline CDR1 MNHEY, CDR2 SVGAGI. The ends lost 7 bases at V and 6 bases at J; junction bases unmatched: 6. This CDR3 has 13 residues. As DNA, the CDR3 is TGTGCCAGCAATCTACAGGGGTTTCAGCCCCAGCATTTT. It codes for CASNLQGFQPQHF.

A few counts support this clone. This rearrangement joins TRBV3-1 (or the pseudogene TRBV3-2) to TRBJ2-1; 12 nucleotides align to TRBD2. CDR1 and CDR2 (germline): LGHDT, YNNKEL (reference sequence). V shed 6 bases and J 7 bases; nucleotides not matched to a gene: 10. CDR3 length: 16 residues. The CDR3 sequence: CASREGTSGFGNEQFF. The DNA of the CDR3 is TGTGCCAGCAGGGAGGGGACTAGCGGGTTCGGGAATGAGCAGTTCTTC.

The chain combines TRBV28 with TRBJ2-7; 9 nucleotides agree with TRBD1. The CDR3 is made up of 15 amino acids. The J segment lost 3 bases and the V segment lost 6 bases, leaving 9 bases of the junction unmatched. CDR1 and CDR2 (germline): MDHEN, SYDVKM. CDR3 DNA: TGTGCCAGCAGCCCCCCGAACAGGGGGCGCTACGAGCAGTACTTC. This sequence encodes CASSPPNRGRYEQYF.

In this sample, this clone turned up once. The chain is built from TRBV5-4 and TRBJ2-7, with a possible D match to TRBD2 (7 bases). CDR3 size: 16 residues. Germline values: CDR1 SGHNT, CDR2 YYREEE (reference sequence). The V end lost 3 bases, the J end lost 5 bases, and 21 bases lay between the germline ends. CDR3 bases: TGTGCCAGCAGCTGGGAGGGGGTTGCGGCGCTAGACGAGCAGTACTTC. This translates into CASSWEGVAALDEQYF. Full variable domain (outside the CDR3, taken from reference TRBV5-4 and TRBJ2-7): ETGVTQSPTHLIKTRGQQVTLRCSSQSGHNTVSWYQQALGQGPQFIFQYYREEENGRGNFPPRFSGLQFPNYSSELNVNALELDDSALYLCASSWEGVAALDEQYFGPGTRLTVT.

The chain's CDR3 is CASSPHQGGYTF. For the CDR3, the DNA is TGTGCCAGCAGCCCGCATCAGGGAGGCTACACCTTC. V is TRBV6-5 and J is TRBJ1-2; D may be TRBD1 (5 bases). V gave up 6 bases and J gave up 8 bases, with 13 bases separating them. The CDR3 loop spans 12 amino acids. The V gene's germline CDR1 is MNHEY and CDR2 SVGAGI.

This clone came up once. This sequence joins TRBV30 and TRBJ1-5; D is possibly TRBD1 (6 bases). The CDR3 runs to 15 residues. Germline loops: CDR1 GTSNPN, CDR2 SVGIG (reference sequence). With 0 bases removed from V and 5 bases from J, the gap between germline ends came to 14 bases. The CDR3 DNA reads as TGTGCCTGGAGTGTACGGTACAGGGACGATCAGCCCCAGCATTTT. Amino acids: CAWSVRYRDDQPQHF. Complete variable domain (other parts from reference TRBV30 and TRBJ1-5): SQTIHQWPATLVQPVGSPLSLECTVEGTSNPNLYWYRQAAGRGLQLLFYSVGIGQISSEVPQNLSASRPQDRQFILSSKKLLLSDSGFYLCAWSVRYRDDQPQHFGDGTRLSIL.

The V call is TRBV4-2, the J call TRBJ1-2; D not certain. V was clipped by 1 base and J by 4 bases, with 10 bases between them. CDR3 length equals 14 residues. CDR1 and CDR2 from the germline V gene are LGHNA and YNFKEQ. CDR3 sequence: CASSQGVNGYGYTF. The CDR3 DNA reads TGTGCCAGCAGCCAAGGAGTCAACGGCTATGGCTACACCTTC.

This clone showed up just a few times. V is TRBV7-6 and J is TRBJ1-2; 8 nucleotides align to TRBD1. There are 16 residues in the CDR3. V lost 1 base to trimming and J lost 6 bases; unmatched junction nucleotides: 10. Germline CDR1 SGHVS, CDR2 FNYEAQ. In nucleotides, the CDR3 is TGTGCCAGCAGCTTAGGTACCCCCGGACAGGGCCATGGCTACACCTTC. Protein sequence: CASSLGTPGQGHGYTF.

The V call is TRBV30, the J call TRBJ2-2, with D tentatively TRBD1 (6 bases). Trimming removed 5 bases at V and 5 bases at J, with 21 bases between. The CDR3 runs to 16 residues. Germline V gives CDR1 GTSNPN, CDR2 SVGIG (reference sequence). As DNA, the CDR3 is TGTGCCTGGGGAACCTTGACAGGATCCCGGACCGGGGAGCTGTTTTTT. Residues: CAWGTLTGSRTGELFF.

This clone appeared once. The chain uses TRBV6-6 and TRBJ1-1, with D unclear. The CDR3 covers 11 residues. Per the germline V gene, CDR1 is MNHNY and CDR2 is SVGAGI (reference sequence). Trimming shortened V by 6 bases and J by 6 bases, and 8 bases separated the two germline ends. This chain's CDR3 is CASSLSPEAFF. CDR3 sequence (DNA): TGTGCCAGCAGCCTATCTCCTGAAGCTTTCTTT.

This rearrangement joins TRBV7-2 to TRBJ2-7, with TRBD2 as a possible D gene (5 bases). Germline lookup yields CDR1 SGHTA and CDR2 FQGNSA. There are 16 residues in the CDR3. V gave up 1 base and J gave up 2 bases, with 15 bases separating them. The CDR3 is CASSLVSGQVAYEQYF. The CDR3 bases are TGTGCCAGCAGCTTAGTAAGCGGTCAGGTCGCCTACGAGCAGTACTTC.

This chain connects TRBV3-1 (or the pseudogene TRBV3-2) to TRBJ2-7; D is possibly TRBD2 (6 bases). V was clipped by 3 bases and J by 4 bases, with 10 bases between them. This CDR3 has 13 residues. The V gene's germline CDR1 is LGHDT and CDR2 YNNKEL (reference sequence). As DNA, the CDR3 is TGTGCCAGCAGCCACCGGGGGAGTTACGAGCAGTACTTC. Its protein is CASSHRGSYEQYF.

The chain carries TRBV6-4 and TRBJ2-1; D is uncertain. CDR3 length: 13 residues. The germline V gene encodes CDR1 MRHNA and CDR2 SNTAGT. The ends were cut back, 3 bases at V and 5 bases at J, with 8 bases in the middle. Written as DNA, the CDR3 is TGTGCCAGCAGTGATGTCACTAACAATGAGCAGTTCTTC. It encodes CASSDVTNNEQFF.

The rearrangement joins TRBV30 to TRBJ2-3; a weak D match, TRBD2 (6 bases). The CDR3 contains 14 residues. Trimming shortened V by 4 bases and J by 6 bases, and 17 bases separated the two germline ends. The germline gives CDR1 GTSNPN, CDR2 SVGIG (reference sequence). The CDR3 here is CAWTRDFPSDTQYF. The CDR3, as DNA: TGTGCCTGGACCCGGGACTTCCCCTCGGATACGCAGTATTTT.